The source of this TCR beta chain is a study of OX40 agonist ivuxolimab in advanced cancers. Whole-study context: Patients received ivuxolimab, an intravenous treatment, every 2 weeks at 0.01 to 10 mg/kg.

Germline loops: CDR1 SEHNR, CDR2 FQNEAQ (reference sequence). The CDR3 runs 18 residues. V was clipped by 1 base and J by 3 bases, with 21 bases between them. Profiling relied on immunoSEQ multiplex PCR, and the TCRdb table lists in-frame clones only, not all of them. Among about 76,000 clones listed, 85% were seen once. Overall study findings and caveats: Clonal expansion among partial responders at 0.1-3.0 mg/kg ranked near the lowest.

If patients had autoimmune disease history or systemic immunosuppression, they were excluded. Regarding this clone: The antigen is not known.

The material was CD4+ or CD8+ T cells sorted from blood, obtained in a trial of the OX40 agonist ivuxolimab. This rearrangement joins TRBV7-9 to TRBJ1-1, with D tentatively TRBD1 (5 bases). The sequence derives from an adult with an advanced solid tumor such as melanoma, head and neck, liver or kidney cancer. The CDR3 region is CASSLESWGRDHYTEAFF. The CDR3 DNA follows: TGTGCCAGCAGCTTAGAGTCGTGGGGAAGGGACCACTACACTGAAGCTTTCTTT.